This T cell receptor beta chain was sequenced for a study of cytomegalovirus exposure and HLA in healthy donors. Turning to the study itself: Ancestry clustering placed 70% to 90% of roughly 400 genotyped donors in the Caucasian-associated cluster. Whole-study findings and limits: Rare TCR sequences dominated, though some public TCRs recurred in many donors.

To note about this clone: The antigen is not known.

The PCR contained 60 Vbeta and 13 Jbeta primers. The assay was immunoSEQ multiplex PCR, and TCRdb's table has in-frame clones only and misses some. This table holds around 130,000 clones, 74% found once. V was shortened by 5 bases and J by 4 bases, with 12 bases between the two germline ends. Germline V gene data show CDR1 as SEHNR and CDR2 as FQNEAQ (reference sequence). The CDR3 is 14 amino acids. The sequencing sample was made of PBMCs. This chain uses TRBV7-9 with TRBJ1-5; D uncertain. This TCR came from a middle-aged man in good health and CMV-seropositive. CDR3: CASSPTGRNQPQHF. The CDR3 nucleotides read TGTGCCAGCAGCCCTACGGGTCGGAATCAGCCCCAGCATTTT.